Detailed here is one TCR beta chain. The antigen is not known. For the diagnoses, clinical symptoms, serum thyroxine and TRAb, thyroid ultrasound and orbital computed tomography were used. The data were obtained in a study of T cells in Graves' hyperthyroidism and ophthalmopathy. The V and J ends lost 1 base and 3 bases, in that order; junction bases with no gene match: 8. In germline, CDR1 is LNHDA, CDR2 SQIVND (reference sequence). The CDR3 sequence is 16 residues long. Points from the study as a whole: A median 6.5 months before onset, the model predicted ophthalmopathy. A 13 V-J signature model discriminated ophthalmopathy versus stable hyperthyroidism.

Researchers amplified the TCR beta CDR3 regions from RNA transcripts. With the HTBI primer set, the TCR CDR3 went through a first round of RT-PCR. Via MiXCR, TCRdb re-called the multiplex PCR reads, giving one row per CDR3 protein. The sample has about 530,000 distinct CDR3 sequences, under 20% seen once. The sample consisted of blood. The chain employs TRBV19 and TRBJ1-2; 7 bases map to TRBD1. The receptor was derived from a woman under 30 with Graves' ophthalmopathy. CDR3 DNA: TGTGCCAGTAGTATAGGCTACGGACAGGACCACTATGGCTACACCTTC. Protein: CASSIGYGQDHYGYTF.